These 22 T cell receptor beta chains were all obtained from the same sample, sequenced in a study of blood T cell repertoires in COVID-19. The data were produced by immunoSEQ multiplex PCR, yet TCRdb's version contains in-frame clones alone and is incomplete. The sample records over 250,000 clones, approximately 87% being singletons. The sequenced material came from PBMCs or T cells enriched from blood (not recorded which). Receptors were obtained from a woman aged 25 to 45 who had recovered from COVID-19.

The chain combines TRBV5-1 with TRBJ1-3; TRBD1 agrees at 9 bases. Germline V gene lookup returns CDR1 SGHRS and CDR2 YFSETQ. The CDR3 covers 16 residues. The trim removed 4 bases at V and 0 bases at J, leaving 5 bases unmatched. The CDR3 spells CASSVDRGPSGNTIYF. In DNA, the CDR3 is TGCGCCAGCAGCGTGGACAGGGGCCCCTCTGGAAACACCATATATTTT.

The chain links TRBV3-1 (or the pseudogene TRBV3-2) to TRBJ2-1; 7 positions agree with TRBD1. Germline trimming cut 4 bases from V and 3 bases from J; bases unmatched to any gene: 9. From germline, CDR1 is LGHDT and CDR2 YNNKEL (reference sequence). The CDR3 runs 16 residues. The CDR3 spells CASSLPGTVLYNEQFF. CDR3 sequence (DNA): TGTGCCAGCAGCCTTCCGGGGACAGTCCTCTACAATGAGCAGTTCTTC.

This chain joins TRBV7-9 and TRBJ2-5, with D hard to call. From germline, CDR1 is SEHNR and CDR2 FQNEAQ (reference sequence). The V end was cut by 4 bases, the J end by 2 bases, with 14 bases between. The CDR3 is 15 amino acids. The CDR3 protein is CASSSPKYGQETQYF. In DNA, the CDR3 is TGTGCCAGCAGCTCCCCTAAATACGGTCAAGAGACCCAGTACTTC.

The gene calls are TRBV19 and TRBJ2-7; D call uncertain. The germline gives CDR1 LNHDA, CDR2 SQIVND (reference sequence). The CDR3 runs 14 residues. Trimming cost V 1 base and J 3 bases, with 10 bases left between them. CDR3 bases: TGTGCCAGTAGTATAGGCGGAGATATCTACGAGCAGTACTTC. This sequence encodes CASSIGGDIYEQYF.

The chain couples TRBV12-3 or TRBV12-4 to TRBJ2-2, with D tentatively TRBD2 (5 bases). The length of the CDR3 is 13 residues. Trimming left V 5 bases short and J 8 bases short, with 12 bases between. The CDR3 loop is CASSLLTGGELFF. CDR3 nucleotide sequence: TGTGCCAGCAGTCTACTGACGGGGGGGGAGCTGTTTTTT.

The CDR3 loop is CASSSARGQGSSYNEQFF. The DNA of the CDR3 is TGTGCCAGCAGCTCCGCGAGGGGACAGGGAAGCTCCTACAATGAGCAGTTCTTC. The chain couples TRBV7-2 to TRBJ2-1, with 9 bases lining up with TRBD1. Germline trimming cut 4 bases from V and 0 bases from J; bases unmatched to any gene: 10. Germline-derived CDR1 and CDR2 are SGHTA and FQGNSA. This CDR3 is built from 18 residues.

The V gene is TRBV5-1, the J gene TRBJ2-1; D gene unclear. V was pared by 2 bases and J by 5 bases, with 14 bases between. Germline V gene sequence: CDR1 SGHRS, CDR2 YFSETQ. CDR3 size: 15 residues. The CDR3 nucleotides read TGCGCCAGCAGCTTCGTTGACACTTTCGACAATGAGCAGTTCTTC. It specifies CASSFVDTFDNEQFF.

This clone was detected once. The chain employs TRBV13 and TRBJ2-3; TRBD2 agrees at 14 bases. This CDR3 is built from 19 residues. Trimming at V came to 3 bases and at J to 4 bases, leaving 12 bases not matched to a gene. CDR1 is PRHDT and CDR2 is FYEKMQ in the germline V gene (reference sequence). CDR3 in DNA: TGTGCCAGCAGCTTTCCAGGACTAGCGGGGGGAGGAGTCTCAGATACGCAGTATTTT. It is translated as CASSFPGLAGGGVSDTQYF.

The genes are TRBV6-5 and TRBJ2-3, with 9 positions matching TRBD1. This CDR3 region has 16 residues. V was clipped by 0 bases and J by 6 bases; unmatched bases: 7. The germline V gene has CDR1 MNHEY and CDR2 SVGAGI. The DNA of the CDR3 is TGTGCCAGCAGTTACTCACAGGGGGCCCCGCTGGATACGCAGTATTTT. This codes for CASSYSQGAPLDTQYF.

V gene TRBV29-1 combines with J gene TRBJ1-1; 10 nucleotides match TRBD1. CDR3 length: 15 residues. Looked up from germline, CDR1 is SQVTM and CDR2 is ANQGSEA. Losses at the gene ends were 1 base for V and 10 bases for J; bases not matched to a gene: 12. CDR3 DNA sequence: TGCAGCGTTGAAGTTCCCGGGACAGGGGTATTGGTAGCTTTCTTT. Residues: CSVEVPGTGVLVAFF.

DNA of the CDR3: TGTGCCAGCAGTTTGCCTGACAGGGGTGAAGCTTTCTTT. It encodes CASSLPDRGEAFF. The J gene is TRBJ1-1, the V gene TRBV28, with 8 positions matching TRBD1. V was pared by 3 bases and J by 7 bases, with 4 bases of the junction left unmatched. CDR1 is MDHEN and CDR2 is SYDVKM in the germline V gene. This CDR3 spans 13 amino acids.

This sequence joins TRBV11-2 and TRBJ1-6; TRBD1 might be the D (5 bases). Germline CDR1 SGHAT, CDR2 FQNNGV. Trimming shortened V by 5 bases and J by 8 bases, and 16 bases separated the two germline ends. There are 15 residues in the CDR3. The CDR3 is CASSLTWGVDSPLHF. CDR3 DNA: TGTGCCAGCAGCCTCACGTGGGGGGTGGATTCACCCCTCCACTTT.

This chain connects TRBV5-1 to TRBJ2-3, with D perhaps matching TRBD2 (5 bases). Per germline, CDR1 SGHRS and CDR2 YFSETQ. The V gene lost 4 bases and the J gene lost 1 base, with 10 bases spanning the gap. This CDR3 region has 14 residues. The CDR3 loop reads CASSPGWGTDTQYF. The CDR3 DNA reads TGCGCCAGCAGCCCGGGATGGGGCACAGATACGCAGTATTTT.

The chain combines TRBV30 with TRBJ2-1; 15 bases map to TRBD2. Per the germline V gene, CDR1 is GTSNPN and CDR2 is SVGIG (reference sequence). J gave up 0 bases and V 7 bases, and 10 bases lay outside the gene matches. This CDR3 has 18 residues. The CDR3 nucleotides are TGTGCCTCGACCGGACTAGCGGGGGGGTATAGCTCCTACAATGAGCAGTTCTTC. Translation gives CASTGLAGGYSSYNEQFF.

This clone was recorded a few times. This chain connects TRBV7-8 to TRBJ2-1; TRBD1 might be the D (6 bases). This CDR3 is built from 14 residues. Germline V gene sequence: CDR1 SGHVS, CDR2 FQNEAQ. Trimming took 4 bases from V and 8 from J, leaving 15 bases between them. For the CDR3, the DNA is TGTGCCAGCAGCTCGGTACAGGGCAGCCATGAGCAGTTCTTC. It encodes CASSSVQGSHEQFF. Together with reference TRBV7-8 and TRBJ2-1, the CDR3 gives the full variable domain: GAGVSQSPRYKVAKRGQDVALRCDPISGHVSLFWYQQALGQGPEFLTYFQNEAQLDKSGLPSDRFFAERPEGSVSTLKIQRTQQEDSAVYLCASSSVQGSHEQFFGPGTRLTVL.

The chain couples TRBV11-3 to TRBJ2-2, with a weak D call TRBD1 (6 bases). Trimming removed 5 bases from V and 8 bases from J, with 15 bases in between. The CDR3 totals 14 residues. Germline V CDR1 and CDR2: SGHNT, YENEEA. DNA for the CDR3: TGTGCCAGCAGCGCTACAGGGACGGCAGGGGAGCTGTTTTTT. Translated: CASSATGTAGELFF. Full variable domain (remainder filled in from reference TRBV11-3 and TRBJ2-2): EAGVVQSPRYKIIEKKQPVAFWCNPISGHNTLYWYLQNLGQGPELLIRYENEEAVDDSQLPKDRFSAERLKGVDSTLKIQPAELGDSAVYLCASSATGTAGELFFGEGSRLTVL.

The chain couples TRBV5-1 to TRBJ2-3; weak D call: TRBD1 (5 bases). Germline CDR1 and CDR2: SGHRS and YFSETQ. V was clipped by 4 bases and J by 2 bases, with 11 bases between them. The CDR3 covers 14 residues. The CDR3 DNA reads as TGCGCCAGCAGCCCAGGGTCTTTCACAGATACGCAGTATTTT. Amino acids: CASSPGSFTDTQYF.

This rearrangement joins TRBV5-1 to TRBJ2-3, with TRBD2 as a possible D gene (6 bases). Trimming left V 0 bases short and J 0 bases short, with 11 bases between. The CDR3 is made up of 16 amino acids. CDR1 SGHRS and CDR2 YFSETQ come from the germline V gene. CDR3 residues: CASSLVGDSSTDTQYF. The DNA for the CDR3 is TGCGCCAGCAGCTTGGTTGGGGACTCTAGCACAGATACGCAGTATTTT.

The chain is built from TRBV5-4 and TRBJ2-5; 8 positions match TRBD1. Germline assignment: CDR1 SGHNT and CDR2 YYREEE (reference sequence). The CDR3 has 14 amino acids. With V trimmed by 4 bases and J by 1 base, 3 bases remained unmatched. The CDR3 loop is CASSLGQVQETQYF. The DNA of the CDR3 is TGTGCCAGCAGCCTGGGACAGGTCCAAGAGACCCAGTACTTC.

The CDR3 DNA is TGTGCCACCAGCAGAGATCGGGGAATTGGAAACACCATATATTTT. This codes for CATSRDRGIGNTIYF. This chain joins TRBV15 and TRBJ1-3; no reliable D call. From germline, CDR1 is LNHNV and CDR2 YYDKDF (reference sequence). The CDR3 sequence is 15 residues long. Between the trimmed V and J ends, which lost 0 bases and 3 bases, there was a span of 9 bases.

The chain employs TRBV19 and TRBJ1-1; 7 positions agree with TRBD1. V lost 3 bases and J lost 5; bases outside the gene matches: 9. CDR1 is LNHDA and CDR2 is SQIVND in the germline V gene (reference sequence). This CDR3 has 15 amino acids. CDR3 in amino acids: CASSIHRGGSTEAFF. DNA of the CDR3: TGTGCCAGTAGTATTCACAGGGGAGGTTCGACTGAAGCTTTCTTT.

V gene TRBV5-8 combines with J gene TRBJ1-5, with 7 positions matching TRBD1. Germline V gene data show CDR1 as SGHTS and CDR2 as YDEGEE. The V segment lost 4 bases and the J segment 6 bases; nucleotides outside the gene matches: 7. CDR3 length equals 14 residues. CDR3 amino acids: CASSTGVNGQPQHF. As DNA, the CDR3 is TGTGCCAGCAGCACAGGGGTGAACGGTCAGCCCCAGCATTTT.